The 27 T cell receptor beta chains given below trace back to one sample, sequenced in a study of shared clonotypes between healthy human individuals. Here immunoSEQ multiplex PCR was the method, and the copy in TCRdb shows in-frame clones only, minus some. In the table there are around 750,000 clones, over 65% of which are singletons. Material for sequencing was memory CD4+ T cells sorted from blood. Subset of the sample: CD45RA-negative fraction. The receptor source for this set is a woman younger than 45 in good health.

CDR3 bases: TGTGCCAGCAGTGTTAGGGCAGTTGAGAATGAAAAACTGTTTTTT. Encoded protein: CASSVRAVENEKLFF. The V and J genes are TRBV6-1 and TRBJ1-4; D call uncertain. Looked up from germline, CDR1 is MNHNS and CDR2 is SASEGT. Deletions cut 4 bases from V and 5 bases from J, with 14 bases between. The CDR3 is made up of 15 amino acids.

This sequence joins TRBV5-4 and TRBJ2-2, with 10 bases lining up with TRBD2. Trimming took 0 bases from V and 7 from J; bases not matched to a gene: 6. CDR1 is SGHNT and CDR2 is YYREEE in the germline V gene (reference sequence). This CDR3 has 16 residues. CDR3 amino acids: CASSLELAGVIGELFF. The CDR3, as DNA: TGTGCCAGCAGCTTGGAGCTAGCGGGAGTCATCGGGGAGCTGTTTTTT.

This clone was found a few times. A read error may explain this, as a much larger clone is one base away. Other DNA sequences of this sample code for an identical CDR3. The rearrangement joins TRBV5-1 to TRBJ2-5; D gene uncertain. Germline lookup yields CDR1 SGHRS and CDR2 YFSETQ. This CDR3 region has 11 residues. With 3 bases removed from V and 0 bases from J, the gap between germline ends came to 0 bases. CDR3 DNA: TGCGCCAGCAGCTACCAAGAGACCCAGTACTTC. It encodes CASSYQETQYF.

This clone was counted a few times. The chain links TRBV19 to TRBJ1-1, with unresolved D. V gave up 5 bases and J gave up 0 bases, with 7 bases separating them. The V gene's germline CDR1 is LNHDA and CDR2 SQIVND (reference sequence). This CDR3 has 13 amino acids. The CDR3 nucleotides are TGTGCCAGTAGTCCGACCATGAACACTGAAGCTTTCTTT. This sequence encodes CASSPTMNTEAFF.

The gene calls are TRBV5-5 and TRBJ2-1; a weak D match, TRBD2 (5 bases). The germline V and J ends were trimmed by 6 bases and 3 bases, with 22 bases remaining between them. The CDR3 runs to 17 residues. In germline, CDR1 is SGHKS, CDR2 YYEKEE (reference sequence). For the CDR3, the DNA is TGTGCCAGCAAAGGACTGCCGCGGACTTGGGGCTACAATGAGCAGTTCTTC. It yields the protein CASKGLPRTWGYNEQFF.

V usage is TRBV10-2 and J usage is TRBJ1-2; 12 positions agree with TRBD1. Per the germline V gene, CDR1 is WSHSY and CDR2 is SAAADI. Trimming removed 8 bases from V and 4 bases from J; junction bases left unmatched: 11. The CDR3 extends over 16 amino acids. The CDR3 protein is CASEPGQGALGYGYTF. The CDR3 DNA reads TGCGCCAGCGAGCCGGGACAGGGGGCTCTTGGCTATGGCTACACCTTC.

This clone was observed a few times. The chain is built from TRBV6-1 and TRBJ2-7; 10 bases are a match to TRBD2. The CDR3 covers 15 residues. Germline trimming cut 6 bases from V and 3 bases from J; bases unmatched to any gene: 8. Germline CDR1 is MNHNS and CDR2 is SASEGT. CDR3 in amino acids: CASRTPGLARYEQYF. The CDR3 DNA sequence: TGTGCCAGCAGAACACCGGGACTAGCGCGCTACGAGCAGTACTTC.

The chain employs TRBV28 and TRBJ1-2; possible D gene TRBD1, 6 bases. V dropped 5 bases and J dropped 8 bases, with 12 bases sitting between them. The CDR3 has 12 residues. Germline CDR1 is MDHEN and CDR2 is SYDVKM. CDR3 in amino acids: CASSQQGLGYTF. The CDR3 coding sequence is TGTGCCAGCAGTCAACAGGGTCTAGGCTACACCTTC.

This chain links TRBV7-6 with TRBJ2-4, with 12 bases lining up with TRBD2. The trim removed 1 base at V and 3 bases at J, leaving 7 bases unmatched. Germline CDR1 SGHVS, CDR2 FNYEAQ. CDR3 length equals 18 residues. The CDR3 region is CASSLGLAGGPGKNIQYF. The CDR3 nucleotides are TGTGCCAGCAGCTTAGGGCTAGCGGGAGGGCCTGGCAAAAACATTCAGTACTTC.

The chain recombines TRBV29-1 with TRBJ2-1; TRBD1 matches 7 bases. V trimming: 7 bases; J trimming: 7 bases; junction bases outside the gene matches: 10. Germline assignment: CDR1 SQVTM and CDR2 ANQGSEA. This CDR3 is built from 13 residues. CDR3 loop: CSAIPGQMNEQFF. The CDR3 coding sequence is TGCAGCGCAATTCCGGGACAGATGAATGAGCAGTTCTTC.

CDR3 loop: CASSQPGREGYEQYF. In DNA form, the CDR3 reads TGCGCCAGCAGCCAACCCGGGCGGGAAGGGTACGAGCAGTACTTC. The chain combines TRBV4-1 with TRBJ2-7; possible D gene TRBD2, 6 bases. Germline V lookup: CDR1 MGHRA, CDR2 YSYEKL. V shed 2 bases and J shed 4 bases, with 15 bases lying between them. The length of the CDR3 is 15 residues.

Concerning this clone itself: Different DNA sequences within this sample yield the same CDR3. CDR3 coding DNA: TGTGCCAGCAGTGTACTAGCGGGGTACAATGAGCAGTTCTTC. Translating gives CASSVLAGYNEQFF. The chain combines TRBV6-4 with TRBJ2-1, with 10 bases fitting TRBD2. CDR1 MRHNA and CDR2 SNTAGT come from the germline V gene. CDR3 length: 14 residues. V was pared by 4 bases and J by 4 bases, with 1 base of the junction left unmatched.

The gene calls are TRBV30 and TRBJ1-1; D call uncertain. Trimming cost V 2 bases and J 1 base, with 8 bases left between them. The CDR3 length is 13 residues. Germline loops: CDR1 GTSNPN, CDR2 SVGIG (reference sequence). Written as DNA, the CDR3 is TGTGCCTGGAGTCGGACGGAGAACACTGAAGCTTTCTTT. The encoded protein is CAWSRTENTEAFF.

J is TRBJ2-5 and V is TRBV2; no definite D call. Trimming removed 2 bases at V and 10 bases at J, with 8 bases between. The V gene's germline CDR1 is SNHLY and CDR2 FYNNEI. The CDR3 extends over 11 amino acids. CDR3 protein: CASSEYSGQYF. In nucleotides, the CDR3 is TGTGCCAGCAGTGAATACAGTGGCCAGTACTTC.

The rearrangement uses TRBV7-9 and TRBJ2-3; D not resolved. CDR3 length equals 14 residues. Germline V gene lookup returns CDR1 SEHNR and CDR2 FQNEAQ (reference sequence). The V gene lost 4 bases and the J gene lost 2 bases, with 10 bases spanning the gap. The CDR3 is CASSSSPYTDTQYF. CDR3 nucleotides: TGTGCCAGCAGCTCCTCCCCCTACACAGATACGCAGTATTTT.

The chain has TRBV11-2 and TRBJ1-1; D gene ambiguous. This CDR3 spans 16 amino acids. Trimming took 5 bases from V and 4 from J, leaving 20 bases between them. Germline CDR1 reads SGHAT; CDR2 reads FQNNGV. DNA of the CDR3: TGTGCCAGCAGCCGGGTCTTTGTTAGATCTGGCACTGAAGCTTTCTTT. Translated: CASSRVFVRSGTEAFF.

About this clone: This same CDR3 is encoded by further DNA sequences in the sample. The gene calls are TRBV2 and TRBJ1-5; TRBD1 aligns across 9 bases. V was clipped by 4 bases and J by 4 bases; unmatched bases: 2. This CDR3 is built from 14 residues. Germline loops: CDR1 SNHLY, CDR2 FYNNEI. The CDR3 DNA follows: TGTGCCAGCAGTGGGACAGGGGAAAATCAGCCCCAGCATTTT. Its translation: CASSGTGENQPQHF.

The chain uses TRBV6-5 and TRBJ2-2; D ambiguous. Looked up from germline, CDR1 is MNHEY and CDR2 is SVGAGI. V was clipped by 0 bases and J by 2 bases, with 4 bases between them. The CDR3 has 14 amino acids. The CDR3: CASSYSGNTGELFF. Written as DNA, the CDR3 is TGTGCCAGCAGTTACTCGGGCAACACCGGGGAGCTGTTTTTT.

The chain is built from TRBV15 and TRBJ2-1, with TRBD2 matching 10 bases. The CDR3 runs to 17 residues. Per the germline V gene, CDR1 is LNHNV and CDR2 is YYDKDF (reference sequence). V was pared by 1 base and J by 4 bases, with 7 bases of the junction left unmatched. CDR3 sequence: CATSRGQTSGVYNEQFF. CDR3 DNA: TGTGCCACCAGCAGAGGTCAAACTAGCGGGGTATACAATGAGCAGTTCTTC.

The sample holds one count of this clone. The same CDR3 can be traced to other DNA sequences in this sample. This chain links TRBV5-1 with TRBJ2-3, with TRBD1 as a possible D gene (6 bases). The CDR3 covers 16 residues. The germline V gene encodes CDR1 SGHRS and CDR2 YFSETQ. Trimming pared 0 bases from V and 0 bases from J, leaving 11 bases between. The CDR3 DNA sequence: TGCGCCAGCAGCTTGGTACAGGGCCCAAGCACAGATACGCAGTATTTT. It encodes CASSLVQGPSTDTQYF.

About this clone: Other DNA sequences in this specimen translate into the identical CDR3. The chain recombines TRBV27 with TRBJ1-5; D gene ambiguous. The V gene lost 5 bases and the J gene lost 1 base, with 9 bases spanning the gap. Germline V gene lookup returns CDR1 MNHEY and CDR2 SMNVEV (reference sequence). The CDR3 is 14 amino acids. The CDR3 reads CASSLRESNQPQHF. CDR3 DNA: TGTGCCAGCAGTCTGAGGGAGAGCAATCAGCCCCAGCATTTT.

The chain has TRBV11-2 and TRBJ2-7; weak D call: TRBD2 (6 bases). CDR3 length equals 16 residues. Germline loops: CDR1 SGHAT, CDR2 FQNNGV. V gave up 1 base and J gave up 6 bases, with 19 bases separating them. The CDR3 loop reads CASSLGGVAASAEQYF. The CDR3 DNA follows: TGTGCCAGCAGCTTAGGGGGGGTAGCGGCGTCCGCCGAGCAGTACTTC. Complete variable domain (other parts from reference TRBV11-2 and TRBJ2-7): EAGVAQSPRYKIIEKRQSVAFWCNPISGHATLYWYQQILGQGPKLLIQFQNNGVVDDSQLPKDRFSAERLKGVDSTLKIQPAKLEDSAVYLCASSLGGVAASAEQYFGPGTRLTVT.

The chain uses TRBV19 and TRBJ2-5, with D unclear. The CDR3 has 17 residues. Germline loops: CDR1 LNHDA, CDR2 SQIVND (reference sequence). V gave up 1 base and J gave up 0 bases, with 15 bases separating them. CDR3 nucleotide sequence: TGTGCCAGTAGTATAGTTTATCCGGCCCCAAACCAAGAGACCCAGTACTTC. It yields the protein CASSIVYPAPNQETQYF. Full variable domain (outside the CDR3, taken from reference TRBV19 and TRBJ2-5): DGGITQSPKYLFRKEGQNVTLSCEQNLNHDAMYWYRQDPGQGLRLIYYSQIVNDFQKGDIAEGYSVSREKKESFPLTVTSAQKNPTAFYLCASSIVYPAPNQETQYFGPGTRLLVL.

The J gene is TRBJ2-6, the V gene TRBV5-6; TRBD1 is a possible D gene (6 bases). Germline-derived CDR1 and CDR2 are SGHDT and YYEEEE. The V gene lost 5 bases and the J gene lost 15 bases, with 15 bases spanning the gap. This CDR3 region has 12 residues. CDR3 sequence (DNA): TGTGCCAGCAGGAGAGGGACAACCGCCCTGACTTTC. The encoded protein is CASRRGTTALTF.

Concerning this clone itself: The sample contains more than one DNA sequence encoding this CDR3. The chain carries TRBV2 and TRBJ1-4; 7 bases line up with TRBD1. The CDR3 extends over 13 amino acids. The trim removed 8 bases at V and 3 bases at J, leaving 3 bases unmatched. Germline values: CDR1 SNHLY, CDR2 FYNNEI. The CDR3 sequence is CASSGQANEKLFF. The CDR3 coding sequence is TGTGCCAGCTCAGGACAGGCTAATGAAAAACTGTTTTTT.

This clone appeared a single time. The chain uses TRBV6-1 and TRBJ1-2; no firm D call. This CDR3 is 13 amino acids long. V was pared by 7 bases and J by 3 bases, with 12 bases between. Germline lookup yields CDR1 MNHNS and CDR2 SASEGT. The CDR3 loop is CASKFDVYYGYTF. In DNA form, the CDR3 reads TGTGCCAGCAAATTTGACGTATACTATGGCTACACCTTC.

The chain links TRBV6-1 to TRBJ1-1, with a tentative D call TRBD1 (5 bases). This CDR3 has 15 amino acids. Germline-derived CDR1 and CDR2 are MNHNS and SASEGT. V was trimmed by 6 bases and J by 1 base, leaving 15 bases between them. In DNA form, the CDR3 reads TGTGCCAGCAGCCGAACGGGGACGGGGAACACTGAAGCTTTCTTT. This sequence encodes CASSRTGTGNTEAFF.